This paragraph covers one TCR beta chain sequence. Its antigen is not identified. These data come from a study of T cell clones after liver transplantation. Whole-study context: In this trial, immunosuppression withdrawal was attempted within 2 years of liver transplant. Samples came pre-transplant, pre-randomization before withdrawal, and post-randomization after withdrawal ended. TCRbeta sequencing after a pre-transplant mixed lymphocyte reaction identified graft-donor-reactive clones, later tracked in post-transplant blood.

Whole-study results and caveats: Post-transplant time points were not standardized, so conclusions are preliminary.

Some clones are missing from TCRdb's copy, which holds only in-frame ones; the method was immunoSEQ multiplex PCR. This sample carries around 110,000 clones, about nine tenths of them seen once, and the ten largest clones take roughly 0.8%. This receptor was taken from a human patient who received a liver transplant. Among the T cells, some may be from the graft donor. Sequences were derived from CD4+ T cells from blood, sampled 12 months after liver transplant.

Here the CDR3 DNA reads TGTGCTAGTGGTTCAGGAACTCCCGGAGGCGAGCAGTTCTTC. Translating gives CASGSGTPGGEQFF. V and J are TRBV12-5 and TRBJ2-1; a possible D gene is TRBD2 (5 bases). This CDR3 comprises 14 residues. CDR1 LGHNT and CDR2 FRNRAP come from the germline V gene. The V gene lost 4 bases and the J gene lost 10 bases, with 17 bases spanning the gap.